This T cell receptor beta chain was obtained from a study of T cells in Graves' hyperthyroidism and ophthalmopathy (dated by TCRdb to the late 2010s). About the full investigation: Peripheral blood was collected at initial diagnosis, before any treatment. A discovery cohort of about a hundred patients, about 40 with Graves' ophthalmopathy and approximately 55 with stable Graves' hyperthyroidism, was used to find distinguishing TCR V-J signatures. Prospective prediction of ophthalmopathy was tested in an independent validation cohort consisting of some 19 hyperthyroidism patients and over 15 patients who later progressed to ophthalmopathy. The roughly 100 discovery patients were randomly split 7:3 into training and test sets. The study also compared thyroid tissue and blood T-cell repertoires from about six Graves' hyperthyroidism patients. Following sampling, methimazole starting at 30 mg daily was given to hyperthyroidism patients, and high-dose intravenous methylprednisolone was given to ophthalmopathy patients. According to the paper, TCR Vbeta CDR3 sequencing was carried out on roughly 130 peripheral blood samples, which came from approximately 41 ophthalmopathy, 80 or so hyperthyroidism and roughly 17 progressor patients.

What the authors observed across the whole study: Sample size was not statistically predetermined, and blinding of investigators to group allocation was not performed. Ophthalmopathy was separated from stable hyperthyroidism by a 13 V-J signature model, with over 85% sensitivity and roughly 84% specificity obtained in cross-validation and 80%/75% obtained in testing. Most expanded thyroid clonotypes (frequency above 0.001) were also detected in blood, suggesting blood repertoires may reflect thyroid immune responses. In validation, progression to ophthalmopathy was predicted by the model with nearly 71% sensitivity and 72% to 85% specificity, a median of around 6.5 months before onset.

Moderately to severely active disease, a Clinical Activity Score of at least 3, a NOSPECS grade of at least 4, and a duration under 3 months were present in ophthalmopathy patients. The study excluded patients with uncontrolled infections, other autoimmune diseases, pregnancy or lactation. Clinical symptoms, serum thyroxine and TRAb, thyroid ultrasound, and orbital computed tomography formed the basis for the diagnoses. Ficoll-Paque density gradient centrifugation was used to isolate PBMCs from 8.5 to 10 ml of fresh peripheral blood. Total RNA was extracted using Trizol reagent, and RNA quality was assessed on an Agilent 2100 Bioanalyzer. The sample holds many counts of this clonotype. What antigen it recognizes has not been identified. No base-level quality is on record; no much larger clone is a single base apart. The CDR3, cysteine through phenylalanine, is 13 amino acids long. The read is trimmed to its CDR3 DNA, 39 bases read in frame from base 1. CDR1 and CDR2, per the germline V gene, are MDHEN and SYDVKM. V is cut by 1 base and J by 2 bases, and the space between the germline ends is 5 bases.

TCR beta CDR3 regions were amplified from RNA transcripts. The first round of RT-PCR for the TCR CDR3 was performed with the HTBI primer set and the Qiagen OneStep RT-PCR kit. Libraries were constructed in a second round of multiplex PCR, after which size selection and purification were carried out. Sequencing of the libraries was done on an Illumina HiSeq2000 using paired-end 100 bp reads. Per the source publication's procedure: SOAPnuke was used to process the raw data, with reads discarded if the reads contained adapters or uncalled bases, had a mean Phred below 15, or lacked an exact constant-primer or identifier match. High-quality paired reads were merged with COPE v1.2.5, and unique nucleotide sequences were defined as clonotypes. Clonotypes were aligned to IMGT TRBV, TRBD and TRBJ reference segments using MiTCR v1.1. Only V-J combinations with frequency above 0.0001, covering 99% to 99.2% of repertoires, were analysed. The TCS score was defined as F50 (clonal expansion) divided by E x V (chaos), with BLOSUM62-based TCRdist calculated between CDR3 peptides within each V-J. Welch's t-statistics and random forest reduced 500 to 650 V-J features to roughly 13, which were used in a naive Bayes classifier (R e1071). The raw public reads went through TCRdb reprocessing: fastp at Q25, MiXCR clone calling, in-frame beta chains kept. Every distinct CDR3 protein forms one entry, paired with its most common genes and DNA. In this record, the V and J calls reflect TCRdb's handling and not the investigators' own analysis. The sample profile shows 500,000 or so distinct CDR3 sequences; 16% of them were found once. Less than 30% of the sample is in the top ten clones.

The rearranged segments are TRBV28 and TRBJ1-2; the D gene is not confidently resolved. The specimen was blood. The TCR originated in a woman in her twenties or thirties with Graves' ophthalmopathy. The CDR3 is CASSLSTNYGYTF. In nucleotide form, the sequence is TGTGCCAGCAGTTTATCTACGAACTATGGCTACACCTTC.